Listed here are 28 T cell receptor beta chains from one sample, sequenced in a study of T cell repertoires in cytomegalovirus infection. TCRdb processed the reads anew with MiXCR; each CDR3 protein has one entry. In the table there are some 220,000 distinct CDR3 sequences, roughly an eighth of which are singletons. The sample taken for sequencing was PBMCs. These receptors were taken from a human donor in good health (CMV status not recorded). Some clones in this sample may be carry-over from other donors' samples.

The chain uses TRBV29-1 and TRBJ2-3, with 9 bases lining up with TRBD1. This CDR3 is 13 amino acids long. The V gene end was trimmed by 5 bases and the J gene end by 8 bases; junction bases not matched to a gene: 8. Germline lookup yields CDR1 SQVTM and CDR2 ANQGSEA. The CDR3 loop is CSVNPGQGGTQYF. DNA for the CDR3: TGCAGCGTTAATCCGGGACAGGGCGGTACGCAGTATTTT.

The rearrangement uses TRBV6-2 or TRBV6-3 and TRBJ1-6; no definite D call. Germline V CDR1 and CDR2: MNHEY, SVGEGT. Deletions cut 2 bases from V and 7 bases from J, with 6 bases between. This CDR3 has 13 residues. The CDR3 protein is CASSYKENSPLHF. The CDR3 DNA follows: TGTGCCAGCAGTTACAAGGAAAATTCACCCCTCCACTTT.

This clonotype was detected ten times or more. The chain has TRBV6-2 or TRBV6-3 and TRBJ2-1; 11 nucleotides align to TRBD2. V shed 8 bases and J 8 bases; nucleotides not matched to a gene: 11. Per germline, CDR1 MNHEY and CDR2 SVGEGT. CDR3 length: 15 amino acids. The CDR3 here is CASRLAGGPGDEQFF. CDR3 coding DNA: TGTGCCAGCCGGTTAGCGGGAGGGCCAGGGGATGAGCAGTTCTTC.

This clonotype occurred a few times. The rearrangement links TRBV28 to TRBJ1-1; no definite D call. The CDR3 is 15 residues long. The V gene's germline CDR1 is MDHEN and CDR2 SYDVKM. The ends were cut back, 5 bases at V and 9 bases at J, with 22 bases in the middle. The CDR3 is CASSQNPPEMPQAFF. CDR3 DNA sequence: TGTGCCAGCAGTCAAAACCCTCCCGAAATGCCCCAAGCTTTCTTT.

Many counts were recorded for this clonotype. This chain joins TRBV7-3 and TRBJ1-2, with D unresolved. Germline V gene data show CDR1 as SGHTA and CDR2 as FQGTGA. V lost 5 bases and J 8 bases, leaving 18 bases between the germline ends. The CDR3 runs to 14 residues. CDR3 in amino acids: CASSPGLGHGGYTF. DNA of the CDR3: TGTGCCAGCAGCCCGGGTCTCGGGCACGGAGGCTACACCTTC.

V gene TRBV3-1 combines with J gene TRBJ2-5; D unresolved. Germline CDR1 LGHDT, CDR2 YNNKEL (reference sequence). The CDR3 spans 12 residues. The ends were cut back, 3 bases at V and 5 bases at J, with 7 bases in the middle. For the CDR3, the DNA is TGTGCCAGCAGCCATTCTAGGGAGACCCAGTACTTC. Its translation is CASSHSRETQYF.

This sequence joins TRBV14 and TRBJ2-5; D is ambiguous. Germline V gene sequence: CDR1 SGHDN, CDR2 FVKESK. The CDR3 is 13 amino acids. V was pared by 4 bases and J by 5 bases, with 11 bases between. The CDR3 nucleotides are TGTGCCAGCAGCCGAGTCCGGGTGGAGACCCAGTACTTC. Its protein is CASSRVRVETQYF. Combining the CDR3 with reference TRBV14 and TRBJ2-5 gives the whole variable domain EAGVTQFPSHSVIEKGQTVTLRCDPISGHDNLYWYRRVMGKEIKFLLHFVKESKQDESGMPNNRFLAERTGGTYSTLKVQPAELEDSGVYFCASSRVRVETQYFGPGTRLLVL.

This chain joins TRBV30 and TRBJ1-2, with D possibly TRBD1 on 5 matching bases. CDR3 length: 12 amino acids. Germline CDR1 GTSNPN, CDR2 SVGIG (reference sequence). Trimming took off 4 bases at V and 2 bases at J, with 8 bases between the two ends. CDR3 amino acids: CAWKDSNYGYTF. The CDR3 nucleotides read TGTGCCTGGAAAGACAGCAACTATGGCTACACCTTC.

This clonotype was seen many times. The genes are TRBV7-2 and TRBJ1-1; D is undetermined. V gave up 5 bases and J gave up 1 base, with 14 bases separating them. This CDR3 is 15 amino acids long. From germline, CDR1 is SGHTA and CDR2 FQGNSA. CDR3 coding DNA: TGTGCCAGCAGCACCGACTCCCGGGGGAACACTGAAGCTTTCTTT. This encodes CASSTDSRGNTEAFF. Looking up the rest from reference TRBV7-2 and TRBJ1-1 gives the full variable domain: GAGVSQSPSNKVTEKGKDVELRCDPISGHTALYWYRQSLGQGLEFLIYFQGNSAPDKSGLPSDRFSAERTGGSVSTLTIQRTQQEDSAVYLCASSTDSRGNTEAFFGQGTRLTVV.

To note about this clonotype: A much larger clone differs from this one at a single base, so this may be a read error. V is TRBV9 and J is TRBJ2-1, with TRBD2 matching 8 bases. The CDR3 extends over 15 amino acids. Germline values: CDR1 SGDLS, CDR2 YYNGEE. V shed 0 bases, J shed 2 bases, and the junction held 1 base outside the gene matches. This CDR3 is CASSVDGGAYNEQFF. The CDR3 bases are TGTGCCAGCAGCGTAGACGGGGGGGCCTACAATGAGCAGTTCTTC.

This clonotype has a count of ten or more. V usage is TRBV6-2 or TRBV6-3 and J usage is TRBJ2-7; 10 nucleotides agree with TRBD1. V was pared by 6 bases and J by 0 bases, with 5 bases of the junction left unmatched. This CDR3 spans 15 amino acids. Per the germline V gene, CDR1 is MNHEY and CDR2 is SVGEGT. DNA of the CDR3: TGTGCCAGCAGCCGCCGGACAGGGGGCTCCTACGAGCAGTACTTC. Amino acids: CASSRRTGGSYEQYF.

The table lists this clonotype with a count of one. One base away lies a much larger clone, so this may be a sequencing read error. The chain employs TRBV10-3 and TRBJ2-7, with D tentatively TRBD2 (6 bases). This CDR3 contains 13 residues. Germline values: CDR1 ENHRY, CDR2 SYGVKD. The CDR3: CAINPGVSFEQYF. CDR3 nucleotides: TGTGCCATCAATCCGGGGGTCTCCTTCGAGCAGTACTTC.

This clonotype was seen a handful of times. The chain is built from TRBV20-1 and TRBJ2-1, with 14 bases matching TRBD2. This CDR3 comprises 15 residues. V lost 5 bases to trimming and J lost 10 bases; unmatched junction nucleotides: 10. From germline, CDR1 is DFQATT and CDR2 SNEGSKA (reference sequence). The CDR3 nucleotides are TGCAGTGCTGAGGGACTGGGACTAGCGGGAGACGAGCAGTTCTTC. Translating it yields CSAEGLGLAGDEQFF.

This clonotype occurred many times. J is TRBJ2-1 and V is TRBV28, with TRBD2 matching over 8 bases. This CDR3 comprises 15 residues. Trimming cost V 3 bases and J 10 bases; bases outside gene matches: 11. Germline CDR1 MDHEN, CDR2 SYDVKM. CDR3 sequence: CASSFRSGRLKEQFF. The CDR3 DNA follows: TGTGCCAGCAGTTTCAGGAGCGGGAGATTAAAAGAGCAGTTCTTC.

This clonotype has a count of ten or more. This chain connects TRBV7-2 to TRBJ1-2, with a tentative D call TRBD1 (5 bases). The CDR3 is 14 residues long. V lost 1 base and J lost 11, with 17 bases in between. Germline loops: CDR1 SGHTA, CDR2 FQGNSA. Here the CDR3 DNA reads TGTGCCAGCAGCTTAGAAGGGACCCCTTTAGGATACACCTTC. Its protein is CASSLEGTPLGYTF.

Many counts were recorded for this clonotype. V gene TRBV7-2 combines with J gene TRBJ1-1, with D possibly being TRBD1 (5 bases). The CDR3 sequence is 14 residues long. Germline CDR1 is SGHTA and CDR2 is FQGNSA. The V gene lost 5 bases and the J gene lost 4 bases, with 14 bases spanning the gap. The DNA of the CDR3 is TGTGCCAGCAGCCCCTTGAGGGGACCCACTGAAGCTTTCTTT. Protein: CASSPLRGPTEAFF.

This clonotype was detected ten times or more. The chain joins TRBV7-2 to TRBJ2-5; D remains unclear. V lost 7 bases and J 7 bases, leaving 16 bases between the germline ends. The germline V gene has CDR1 SGHTA and CDR2 FQGNSA. The CDR3 covers 13 residues. CDR3 DNA: TGTGCCAGCAACAACGTAGAAGGTGGGACCCAGTACTTC. Its protein is CASNNVEGGTQYF.

This clonotype has a count of ten or more. V and J are TRBV7-3 and TRBJ1-5; the D gene is possibly TRBD1 (5 bases). The CDR3 spans 16 residues. Trimming cost V 3 bases and J 3 bases, with 15 bases left between them. The germline V gene has CDR1 SGHTA and CDR2 FQGTGA. The CDR3 DNA reads as TGTGCCAGCAGCTTCCTGGACAATATTTACAATCAGCCCCAGCATTTT. Residues: CASSFLDNIYNQPQHF. Variable domain in full (rest from reference TRBV7-3 and TRBJ1-5): GAGVSQTPSNKVTEKGKYVELRCDPISGHTALYWYRQSLGQGPEFLIYFQGTGAADDSGLPNDRFFAVRPEGSVSTLKIQRTERGDSAVYLCASSFLDNIYNQPQHFGDGTRLSIL.

CDR3 DNA: TGTGCCAGCAGCCCCGGGACTAGCGGGGGGGCTTGGTGGCACAATGAGCAGTTCTTC. This codes for CASSPGTSGGAWWHNEQFF. The chain joins TRBV6-2 or TRBV6-3 to TRBJ2-1, with 16 bases identical to TRBD2. CDR3 size: 19 residues. V gave up 6 bases and J gave up 5 bases; unmatched junction bases: 13. Looked up from germline, CDR1 is MNHEY and CDR2 is SVGEGT.

The chain employs TRBV30 and TRBJ2-2; D unresolved. The CDR3 consists of 11 residues. V was trimmed by 2 bases and J by 9 bases, leaving 7 bases between them. Germline lookup yields CDR1 GTSNPN and CDR2 SVGIG (reference sequence). As DNA, the CDR3 is TGTGCCTGGAGTATCGGGTGGGAGCTGTTTTTT. Translated: CAWSIGWELFF.

The genes are TRBV29-1 and TRBJ2-5; either TRBD1 or TRBD2 may fit D (5 bases each). Germline CDR1 reads SQVTM; CDR2 reads ANQGSEA. The V and J ends lost 7 bases and 7 bases respectively, with 19 bases between them. The CDR3 sequence is 13 residues long. The CDR3 DNA follows: TGCAGCGCTTACTCCGGGACGAAGGGGACCCAGTACTTC. Translating gives CSAYSGTKGTQYF.

The chain carries TRBV7-6 and TRBJ2-5; TRBD1 might be the D (6 bases). The CDR3 contains 16 residues. V lost 5 bases to trimming and J lost 2 bases, with 18 bases between them. Germline-derived CDR1 and CDR2 are SGHVS and FNYEAQ. The CDR3 is CASSPLAAGAQETQYF. CDR3 DNA sequence: TGTGCCAGCAGCCCTCTTGCGGCAGGGGCACAAGAGACCCAGTACTTC.

This clonotype came up a few times. The genes are TRBV5-1 and TRBJ1-3; 9 bases align to TRBD1. The CDR3 spans 17 residues. CDR1 is SGHRS, CDR2 YFSETQ, per germline. V shed 2 bases, J shed 1 base, and the junction held 7 bases outside the gene matches. CDR3 sequence (DNA): TGCGCCAGCAGCTTTACTCCGGGGACAGGGTCTGGAAACACCATATATTTT. Translated: CASSFTPGTGSGNTIYF.

This clonotype was seen at least ten times. The J gene is TRBJ2-7, the V gene TRBV7-2; the match to TRBD2 covers 13 bases. After removal of 5 bases from V and 6 bases from J, the junction contained 4 bases not matched to a gene. There are 14 residues in the CDR3. Germline CDR1 SGHTA, CDR2 FQGNSA. The CDR3 region has the DNA TGTGCCAGCAGCGGACTAGCGGGAGAGGGCGAGCAGTACTTC. As protein: CASSGLAGEGEQYF.

This clonotype occurred a few times. This chain uses TRBV29-1 with TRBJ2-1; the D gene is possibly TRBD2 (6 bases). V was trimmed by 7 bases and J by 4 bases, leaving 14 bases between them. This CDR3 region has 13 residues. Germline V gene sequence: CDR1 SQVTM, CDR2 ANQGSEA. CDR3 in amino acids: CSGKIGTYNEQFF. CDR3 DNA: TGCAGCGGGAAGATTGGGACTTACAATGAGCAGTTCTTC.

This clonotype occurred many times. The rearrangement uses TRBV7-9 and TRBJ2-5; 7 bases match TRBD1. The CDR3 extends over 11 amino acids. V shed 5 bases and J 8 bases; nucleotides not matched to a gene: 2. Per germline, CDR1 SEHNR and CDR2 FQNEAQ (reference sequence). The CDR3 reads CASSRQGTQYF. Written as DNA, the CDR3 is TGTGCCAGCAGCCGACAGGGAACCCAGTACTTC.

This clonotype appeared many times. This rearrangement joins TRBV5-1 to TRBJ1-2; D gene unclear. Germline V gene lookup returns CDR1 SGHRS and CDR2 YFSETQ. V was cut by 3 bases and J by 6 bases, with 12 bases left in between. The CDR3 covers 13 residues. The CDR3 sequence: CASSSASQNGYTF. CDR3 DNA sequence: TGCGCCAGCAGCTCAGCGTCCCAAAATGGCTACACCTTC.

This clonotype has ten or more counts. The rearrangement uses TRBV7-8 and TRBJ2-2; no clear D. Germline V gene lookup returns CDR1 SGHVS and CDR2 FQNEAQ. With 6 bases removed from V and 4 bases from J, the gap between germline ends came to 9 bases. The CDR3 covers 13 residues. The CDR3 spells CASSRISTGELFF. CDR3 coding DNA: TGTGCCAGCAGTCGAATCTCCACCGGGGAGCTGTTTTTT. Full variable domain (rest looked up from reference TRBV7-8 and TRBJ2-2): GAGVSQSPRYKVAKRGQDVALRCDPISGHVSLFWYQQALGQGPEFLTYFQNEAQLDKSGLPSDRFFAERPEGSVSTLKIQRTQQEDSAVYLCASSRISTGELFFGEGSRLTVL.